This T cell receptor (beta chain) was observed in a study of T cell responses to AZD1222 COVID-19 vaccine. General study results and limits: In all cases, repertoires were sampled only after the peak T cell response.

The assay was immunoSEQ multiplex PCR, and TCRdb's table has in-frame clones only and misses some. The sample carries about 120,000 clones, roughly 86% recorded once. A remark on this clone: Its antigen is unidentified.

The CDR3 is 14 amino acids. CDR1 is KGHDR and CDR2 is SFDVKD in the germline V gene. V gave up 2 bases and J gave up 3 bases, with 10 bases separating them. Here the sequenced sample was peripheral blood, taken 28 days after the second AZD1222 dose. This receptor was taken from an adult who received the AZD1222 COVID-19 vaccine. The genes are TRBV24-1 and TRBJ2-7; TRBD1 is a possible D gene (5 bases). CDR3 DNA sequence: TGTGCCACCAGTGATTCTTCAGGACACTACGAGCAGTACTTC. It translates to CATSDSSGHYEQYF.